The sequence of this TCR beta chain was determined in a study of beta chain features in type 1 diabetes. Study context: Comparable age, gender and cell yields were observed in patients relative to healthy donors.

The CDR3 length is 16 residues. Germline V gene sequence: CDR1 SGDLS, CDR2 YYNGEE. Trimming removed 0 bases from V and 6 bases from J, with 13 bases in between. The table lists this clone with a few counts. Its target is unknown. cDNA synthesis used the whole RNA isolate, giving expressed TCRB sequences. Measured with immunoSEQ multiplex PCR; TCRdb has only the in-frame clones, and not every one. The table includes around 690,000 clones, around 12% detected once. The study's findings and limits: The similarity of naive, central memory and Treg TCRB repertoires appeared greater among patients than among healthy donors. Shorter templates may be favored by PCR, equally so in patients and controls. Moderately but significantly shorter TCRB CDR3s were found in Type 1 diabetes patients in all four CD4+ subsets.

This chain joins TRBV9 and TRBJ1-6, with D possibly TRBD1 on 5 matching bases. This receptor was obtained from a man aged 25 to 40 with type 1 diabetes. The specimen sequenced was naive CD4+ T cells from blood. This CDR3 is CASSVGGPGSNSPLHF. The CDR3 DNA reads as TGTGCCAGCAGCGTAGGGGGCCCAGGCTCTAATTCACCCCTCCACTTT.